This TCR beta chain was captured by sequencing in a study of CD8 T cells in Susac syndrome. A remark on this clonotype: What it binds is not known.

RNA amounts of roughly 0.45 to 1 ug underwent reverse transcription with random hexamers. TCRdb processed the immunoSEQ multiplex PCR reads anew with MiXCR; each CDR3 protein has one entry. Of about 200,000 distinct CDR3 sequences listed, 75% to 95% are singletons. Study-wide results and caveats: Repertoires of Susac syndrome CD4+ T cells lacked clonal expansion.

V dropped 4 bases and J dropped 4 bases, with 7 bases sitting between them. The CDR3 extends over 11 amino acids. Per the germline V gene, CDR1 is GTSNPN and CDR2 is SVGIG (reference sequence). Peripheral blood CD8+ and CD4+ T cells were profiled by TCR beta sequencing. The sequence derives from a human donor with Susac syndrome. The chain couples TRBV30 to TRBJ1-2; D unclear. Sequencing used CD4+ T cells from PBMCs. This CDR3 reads CAWTASYGYTF. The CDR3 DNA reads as TGTGCCTGGACGGCTTCCTATGGCTACACCTTC.